The 10 T cell receptor beta chains listed next were all sequenced from one sample in a study of cytomegalovirus exposure and HLA in healthy donors. The PCR contained 60 Vbeta and 13 Jbeta primers. Sequenced by immunoSEQ multiplex PCR; TCRdb stores in-frame clones only, minus some. The sample holds some 180,000 clones, about 79% seen once. The sequencing input was PBMCs. The source of these receptors is a young man in good health and CMV-seronegative.

This chain joins TRBV10-3 and TRBJ1-3; TRBD1 is a possible D gene (5 bases). Germline V lookup: CDR1 ENHRY, CDR2 SYGVKD. The V end lost 2 bases, the J end lost 2 bases, and 7 bases lay between the germline ends. The CDR3 contains 14 residues. DNA for the CDR3: TGTGCCATCAGTGAGCAGGGTCCTGGAAACACCATATATTTT. Its translation: CAISEQGPGNTIYF.

The genes are TRBV18 and TRBJ2-7; maybe TRBD1 (6 bases). The germline gives CDR1 KGHSH, CDR2 LQKENI. Trimming removed 1 base from V and 0 bases from J, with 13 bases in between. The length of the CDR3 is 16 residues. CDR3 loop: CASSPRRGGDSYEQYF. CDR3 sequence (DNA): TGTGCCAGCTCACCACGAAGAGGGGGTGACTCCTACGAGCAGTACTTC.

This clone was seen a handful of times. J is TRBJ2-5 and V is TRBV7-2; no definite D call. Germline CDR1 SGHTA, CDR2 FQGNSA. The ends were cut back, 3 bases at V and 5 bases at J, with 7 bases in the middle. This CDR3 region has 12 residues. CDR3 DNA: TGTGCCAGCAGCTTTTACGGGGAGACCCAGTACTTC. It is translated as CASSFYGETQYF. Supplemented by reference TRBV7-2 and TRBJ2-5, the full variable domain reads GAGVSQSPSNKVTEKGKDVELRCDPISGHTALYWYRQSLGQGLEFLIYFQGNSAPDKSGLPSDRFSAERTGGSVSTLTIQRTQQEDSAVYLCASSFYGETQYFGPGTRLLVL.

This clone was seen only once. The rearrangement links TRBV5-1 to TRBJ2-2; a weak D match, TRBD2 (7 bases). V gave up 4 bases and J gave up 4 bases, with 20 bases separating them. The CDR3 sequence is 17 residues long. Germline CDR1 is SGHRS and CDR2 is YFSETQ. CDR3 sequence: CASSPGVGGAGTGELFF. CDR3 nucleotides: TGCGCCAGCAGCCCCGGAGTTGGGGGGGCCGGCACCGGGGAGCTGTTTTTT.

V is TRBV4-1 and J is TRBJ2-7; 8 bases align to TRBD2. CDR3 size: 16 residues. The J segment lost 0 bases and the V segment lost 1 base, leaving 5 bases of the junction unmatched. Per the germline V gene, CDR1 is MGHRA and CDR2 is YSYEKL. Written as DNA, the CDR3 is TGCGCCAGCAGCCAAGGGCTAGCGGGTTCCTCCTACGAGCAGTACTTC. Amino acids: CASSQGLAGSSYEQYF.

The chain has TRBV9 and TRBJ2-1; D not certain. The V end lost 4 bases, the J end lost 0 bases, and 11 bases lay between the germline ends. This CDR3 has 15 residues. Germline CDR1 reads SGDLS; CDR2 reads YYNGEE. CDR3 sequence: CASSPPGLSYNEQFF. The CDR3 region has the DNA TGTGCCAGCAGCCCCCCTGGCCTCTCCTACAATGAGCAGTTCTTC.

The chain joins TRBV5-1 to TRBJ2-1; 7 nucleotides line up with TRBD2. The CDR3 has 16 residues. J was trimmed by 14 bases and V by 3 bases; bases with no gene match: 20. Germline V CDR1 and CDR2: SGHRS, YFSETQ. The CDR3 DNA reads TGCGCCAGCAGCTCCGGCCGGACCCTGGGAGGGACGACCAAGTTCTTC. Translated, it gives CASSSGRTLGGTTKFF.

This clone was seen only a few times. CDR3 DNA: TGTGCCAGCAGTGAAGTGACGGGACTCCCGTATCAGCCCCAGCATTTT. It codes for CASSEVTGLPYQPQHF. The chain has TRBV6-1 and TRBJ1-5; perhaps TRBD1 as D (5 bases). The CDR3 extends over 16 amino acids. V dropped 1 base and J dropped 5 bases, with 15 bases sitting between them. The germline V gene has CDR1 MNHNS and CDR2 SASEGT.

The chain couples TRBV27 to TRBJ1-1, with unresolved D. Germline-derived CDR1 and CDR2 are MNHEY and SMNVEV (reference sequence). Trimming stripped 5 bases from V and 2 bases from J, with 12 bases between. The CDR3 sequence is 14 residues long. The CDR3 is CASSTMKLNTEAFF. In nucleotides, the CDR3 is TGTGCCAGCAGTACCATGAAACTAAACACTGAAGCTTTCTTT.

This chain joins TRBV18 and TRBJ2-7, with 9 bases fitting TRBD2. The germline V gene encodes CDR1 KGHSH and CDR2 LQKENI. This CDR3 is 14 amino acids long. With 3 bases clipped from V and 4 bases from J, the junction kept 4 bases outside the gene matches. The CDR3 region is CASSPSGGGYEQYF. DNA of the CDR3: TGTGCCAGCTCACCTAGCGGGGGCGGGTACGAGCAGTACTTC.